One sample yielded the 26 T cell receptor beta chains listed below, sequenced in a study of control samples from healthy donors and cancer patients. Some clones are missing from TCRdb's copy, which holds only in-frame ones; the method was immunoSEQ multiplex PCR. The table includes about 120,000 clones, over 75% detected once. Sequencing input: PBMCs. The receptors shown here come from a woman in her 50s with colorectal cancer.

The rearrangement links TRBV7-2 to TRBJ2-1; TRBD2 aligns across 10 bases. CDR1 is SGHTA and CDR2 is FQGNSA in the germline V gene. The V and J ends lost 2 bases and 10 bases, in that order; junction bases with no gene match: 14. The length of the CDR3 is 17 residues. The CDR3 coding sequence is TGTGCCAGCAGCTTATCCTTCCTAGCGGGAGATGGAGGAGAGCAGTTCTTC. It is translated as CASSLSFLAGDGGEQFF. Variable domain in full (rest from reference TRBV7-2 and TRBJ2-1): GAGVSQSPSNKVTEKGKDVELRCDPISGHTALYWYRQSLGQGLEFLIYFQGNSAPDKSGLPSDRFSAERTGGSVSTLTIQRTQQEDSAVYLCASSLSFLAGDGGEQFFGPGTRLTVL.

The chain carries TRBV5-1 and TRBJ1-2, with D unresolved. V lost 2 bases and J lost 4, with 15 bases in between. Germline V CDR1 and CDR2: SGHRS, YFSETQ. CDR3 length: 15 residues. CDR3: CASSFSHTEGYGYTF. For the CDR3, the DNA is TGCGCCAGCAGCTTTAGCCACACCGAGGGCTATGGCTACACCTTC.

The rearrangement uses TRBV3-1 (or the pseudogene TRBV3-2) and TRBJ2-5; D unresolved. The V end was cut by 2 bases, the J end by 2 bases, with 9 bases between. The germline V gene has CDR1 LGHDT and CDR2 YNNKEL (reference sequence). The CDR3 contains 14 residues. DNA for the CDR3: TGTGCCAGCAGCCAAATGAGCTTACAAGAGACCCAGTACTTC. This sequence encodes CASSQMSLQETQYF.

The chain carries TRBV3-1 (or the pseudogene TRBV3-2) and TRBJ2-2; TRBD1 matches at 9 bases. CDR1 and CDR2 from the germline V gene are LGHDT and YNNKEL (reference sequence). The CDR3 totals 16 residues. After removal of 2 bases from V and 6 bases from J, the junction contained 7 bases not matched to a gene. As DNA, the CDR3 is TGTGCCAGCAGCCAATTAGGGACAGGGCGGCCCGGGGAGCTGTTTTTT. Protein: CASSQLGTGRPGELFF.

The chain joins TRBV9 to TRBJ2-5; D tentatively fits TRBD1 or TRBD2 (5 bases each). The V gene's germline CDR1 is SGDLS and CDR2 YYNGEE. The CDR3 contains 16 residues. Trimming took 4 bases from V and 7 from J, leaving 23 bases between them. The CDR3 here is CASSQGSYGGPATQYF. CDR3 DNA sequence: TGTGCCAGCAGCCAAGGGAGCTATGGGGGACCCGCGACCCAGTACTTC.

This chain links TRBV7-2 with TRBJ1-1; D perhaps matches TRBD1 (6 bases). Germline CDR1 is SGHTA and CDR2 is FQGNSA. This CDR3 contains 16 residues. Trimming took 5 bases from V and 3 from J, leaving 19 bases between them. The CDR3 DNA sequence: TGTGCCAGCAGCCCTTATGGGAGGAGGGGGGACACTGAAGCTTTCTTT. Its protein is CASSPYGRRGDTEAFF.

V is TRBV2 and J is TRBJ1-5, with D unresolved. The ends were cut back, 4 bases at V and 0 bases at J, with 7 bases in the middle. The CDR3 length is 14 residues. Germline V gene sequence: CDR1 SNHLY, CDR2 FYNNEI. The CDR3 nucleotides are TGTGCCAGCAGTGGCAGGATTAGCAATCAGCCCCAGCATTTT. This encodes CASSGRISNQPQHF.

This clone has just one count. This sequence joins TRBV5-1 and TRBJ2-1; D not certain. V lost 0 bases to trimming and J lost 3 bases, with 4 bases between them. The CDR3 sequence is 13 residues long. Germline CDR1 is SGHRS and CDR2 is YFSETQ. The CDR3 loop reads CASSLGSYNEQFF. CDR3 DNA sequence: TGCGCCAGCAGCTTGGGTAGCTACAATGAGCAGTTCTTC.

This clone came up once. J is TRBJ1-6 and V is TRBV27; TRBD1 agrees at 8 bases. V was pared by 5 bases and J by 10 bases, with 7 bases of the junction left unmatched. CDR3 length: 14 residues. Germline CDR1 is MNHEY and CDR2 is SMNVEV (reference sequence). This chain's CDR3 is CASSHDRGESPLHF. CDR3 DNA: TGTGCCAGCAGTCATGACAGGGGTGAATCACCCCTCCACTTT.

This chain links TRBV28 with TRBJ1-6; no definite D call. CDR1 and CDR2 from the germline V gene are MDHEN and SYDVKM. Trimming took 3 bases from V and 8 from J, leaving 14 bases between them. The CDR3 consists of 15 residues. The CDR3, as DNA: TGTGCCAGCAGTTTCGGCAGGACTGGGGATTCACCCCTCCACTTT. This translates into CASSFGRTGDSPLHF.

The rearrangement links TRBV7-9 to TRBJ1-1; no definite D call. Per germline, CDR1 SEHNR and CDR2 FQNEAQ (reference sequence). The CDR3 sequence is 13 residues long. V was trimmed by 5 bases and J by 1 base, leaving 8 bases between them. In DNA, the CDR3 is TGTGCCAGCAGCCTACAAGAGAACACTGAAGCTTTCTTT. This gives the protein CASSLQENTEAFF.

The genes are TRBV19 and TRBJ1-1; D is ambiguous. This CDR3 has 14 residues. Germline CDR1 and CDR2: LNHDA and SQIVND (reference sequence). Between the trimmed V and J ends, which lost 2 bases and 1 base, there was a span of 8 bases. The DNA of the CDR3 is TGTGCCAGTAGTATAACGACGGCGAACACTGAAGCTTTCTTT. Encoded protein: CASSITTANTEAFF. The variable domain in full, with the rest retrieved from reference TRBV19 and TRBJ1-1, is DGGITQSPKYLFRKEGQNVTLSCEQNLNHDAMYWYRQDPGQGLRLIYYSQIVNDFQKGDIAEGYSVSREKKESFPLTVTSAQKNPTAFYLCASSITTANTEAFFGQGTRLTVV.

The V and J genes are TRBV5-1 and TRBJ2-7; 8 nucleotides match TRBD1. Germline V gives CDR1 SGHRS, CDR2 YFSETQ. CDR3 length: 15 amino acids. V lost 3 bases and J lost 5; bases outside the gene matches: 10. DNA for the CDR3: TGCGCCAGCAGCTGGACCCCAGGACAGGGAAACGAGCAGTACTTC. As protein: CASSWTPGQGNEQYF.

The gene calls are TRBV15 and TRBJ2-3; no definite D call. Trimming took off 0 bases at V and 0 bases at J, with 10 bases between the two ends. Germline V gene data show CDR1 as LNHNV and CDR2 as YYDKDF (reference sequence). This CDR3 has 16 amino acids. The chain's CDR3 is CATSRDHGESTDTQYF. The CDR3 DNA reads TGTGCCACCAGCAGAGATCACGGCGAGAGCACAGATACGCAGTATTTT.

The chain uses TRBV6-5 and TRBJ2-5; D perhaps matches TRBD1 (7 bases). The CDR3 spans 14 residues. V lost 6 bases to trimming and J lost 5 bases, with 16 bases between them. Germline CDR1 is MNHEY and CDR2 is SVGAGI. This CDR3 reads CASSHTGAGETQYF. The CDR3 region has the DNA TGTGCCAGCAGCCACACAGGGGCGGGGGAGACCCAGTACTTC.

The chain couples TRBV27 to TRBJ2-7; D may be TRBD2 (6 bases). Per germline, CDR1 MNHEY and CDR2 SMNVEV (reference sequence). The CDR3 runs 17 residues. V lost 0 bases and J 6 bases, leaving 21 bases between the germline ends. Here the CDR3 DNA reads TGTGCCAGCAGTTTATCGCGGGGCGGGGCCCGTCCGGCCGAGCAGTACTTC. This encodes CASSLSRGGARPAEQYF.

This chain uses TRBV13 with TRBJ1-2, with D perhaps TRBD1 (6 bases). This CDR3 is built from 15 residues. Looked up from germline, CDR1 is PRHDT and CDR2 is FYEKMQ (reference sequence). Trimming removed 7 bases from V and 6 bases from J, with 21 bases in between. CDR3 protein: CASTPVGGQRDGYTF. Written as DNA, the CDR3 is TGTGCCAGCACTCCTGTGGGGGGGCAGAGGGATGGCTACACCTTC.

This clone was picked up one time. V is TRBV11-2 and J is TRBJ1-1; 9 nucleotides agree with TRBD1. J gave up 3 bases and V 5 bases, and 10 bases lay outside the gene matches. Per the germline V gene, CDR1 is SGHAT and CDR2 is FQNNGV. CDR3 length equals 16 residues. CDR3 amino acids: CASSLGQGMRDTEAFF. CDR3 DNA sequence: TGTGCCAGCAGCCTCGGACAGGGGATGAGGGACACTGAAGCTTTCTTT.

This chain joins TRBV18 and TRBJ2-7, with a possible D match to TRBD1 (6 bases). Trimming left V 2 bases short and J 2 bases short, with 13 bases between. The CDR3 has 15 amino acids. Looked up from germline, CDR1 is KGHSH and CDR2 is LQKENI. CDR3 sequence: CASSPRDTSPYEQYF. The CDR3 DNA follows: TGTGCCAGCTCACCAAGGGACACGTCTCCCTACGAGCAGTACTTC.

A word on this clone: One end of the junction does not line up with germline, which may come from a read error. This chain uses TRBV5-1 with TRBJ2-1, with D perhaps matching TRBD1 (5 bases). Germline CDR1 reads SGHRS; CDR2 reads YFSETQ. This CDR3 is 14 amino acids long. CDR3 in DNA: TGCGCCAGCAGCTTGGCGACAGCGTACAATGGGCAGTTCTTC. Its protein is CASSLATAYNGQFF.

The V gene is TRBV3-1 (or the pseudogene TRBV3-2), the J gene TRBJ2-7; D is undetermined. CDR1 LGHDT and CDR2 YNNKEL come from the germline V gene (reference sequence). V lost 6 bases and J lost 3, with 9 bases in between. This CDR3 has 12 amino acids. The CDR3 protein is CASSDRVYEQYF. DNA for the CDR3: TGTGCCAGCAGTGATCGGGTCTACGAGCAGTACTTC.

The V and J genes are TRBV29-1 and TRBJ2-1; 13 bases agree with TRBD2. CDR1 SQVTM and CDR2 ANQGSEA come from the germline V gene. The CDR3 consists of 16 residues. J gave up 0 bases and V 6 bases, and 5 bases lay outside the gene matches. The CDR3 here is CSVTGLAGSSYNEQFF. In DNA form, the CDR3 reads TGCAGCGTAACGGGACTAGCGGGGAGCTCCTACAATGAGCAGTTCTTC.

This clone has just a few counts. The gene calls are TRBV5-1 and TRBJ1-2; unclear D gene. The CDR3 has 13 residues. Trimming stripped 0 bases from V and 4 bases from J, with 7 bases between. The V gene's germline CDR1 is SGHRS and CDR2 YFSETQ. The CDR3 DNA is TGCGCCAGCAGCTTGGATGCGGGCTATGGCTACACCTTC. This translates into CASSLDAGYGYTF.

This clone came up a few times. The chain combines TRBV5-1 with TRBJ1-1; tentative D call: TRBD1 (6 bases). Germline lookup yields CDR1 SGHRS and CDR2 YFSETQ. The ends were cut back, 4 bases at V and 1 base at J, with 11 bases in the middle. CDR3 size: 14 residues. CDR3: CASSPTGRNTEAFF. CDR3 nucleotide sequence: TGCGCCAGCAGCCCGACAGGCAGGAACACTGAAGCTTTCTTT.

CDR3 sequence reads: CASSVEPADEQFF. CDR3 bases: TGTGCCAGCAGCGTAGAACCCGCGGATGAGCAGTTCTTC. The V gene is TRBV9, the J gene TRBJ2-1, with D uncertain. This CDR3 is 13 amino acids long. Per the germline V gene, CDR1 is SGDLS and CDR2 is YYNGEE. V lost 0 bases and J 8 bases, leaving 9 bases between the germline ends.

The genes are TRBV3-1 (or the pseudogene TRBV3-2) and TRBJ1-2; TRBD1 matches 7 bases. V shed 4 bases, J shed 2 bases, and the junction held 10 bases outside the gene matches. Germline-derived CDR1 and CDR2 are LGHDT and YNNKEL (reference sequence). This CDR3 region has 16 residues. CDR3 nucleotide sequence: TGTGCCAGCAGCCCAACCGCAGACAGGGCGAACTATGGCTACACCTTC. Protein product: CASSPTADRANYGYTF.